Listed here is a single TCR beta chain. This clone came up a few times. The antigen this receptor binds is unknown. Nothing much larger sits one base from this clone, and base qualities are not available. CDR1 is given as SGHNT and CDR2 as YENEEA, both from the germline V gene. The CDR3 goes from the cysteine to the phenylalanine over 12 residues. Just the 36-base CDR3 DNA is kept, in frame starting at base 1. The trim is 5 bases for V and 6 bases for J, with a gap of 11 bases between the germline ends. Collaborating institutions collected whole blood in K2EDTA tubes following their own protocols. Collaborator samples were shipped for TCRbeta analysis as frozen whole blood, isolated PBMCs, or DNA extracted from either sample type. This sample is drawn from a study of blood T cell repertoires in COVID-19 (dated by TCRdb to 2019 to 2021). Regarding the research as a whole: The collaborator samples originated in the United States, Italy and Spain and spanned the acute and convalescent phases of COVID-19. The prospective study material was composed of cDNA or gDNA derived from T cells, B-cell-depleted T cells, or PBMCs. Deeply sampled blood TCRbeta repertoires from subjects exposed to, actively infected with, or recovered from COVID-19 were included in the dataset. The repertoires were released in a freely available public database intended as a resource for research on the immune response to SARS-CoV-2. The samples were drawn from the first 160 participants of the ongoing ImmuneRACE study and from 950 to 1,500 subjects provided by 6 global collaborators. Nearly every sample came with metadata listing a de-identified subject ID, COVID-19 status, age in years and sex. Where available, HLA class I and class II types were obtained from metadata supplied by the sample provider rather than from assay-based typing.

The immunoSEQ Assay, a bias-controlled multiplex PCR, was used to amplify TCRbeta CDR3 regions from genomic DNA. The study's own analysis went as follows. The number of nucleated cells in each sample was estimated from the amplification of reference gene primers within the assay. Sequence reads were collapsed and filtered to measure the absolute abundance of every unique TCRbeta CDR3 rearrangement. Productive Simpson clonality was computed per sample as the square root of Simpson's diversity index over productive rearrangements. TCRdb stores this immuneACCESS table with in-frame sequences only. Part of the clones is absent; in the studies checked, under half of the shortfall reflects unresolved V genes, and no reason is known for the rest. D and trimming come from the DNA, and the V and J calls and clone size come from that table. Present in this sample are over 150,000 clones, around three quarters of which were seen just once. The ten largest make up roughly 1.8% of the sample.

General study outcomes and caveats: The quantity of clinical and demographic metadata differed by source and by participant and was supplied without curation.

The chain uses TRBV11-3 and TRBJ2-7; perhaps TRBD1 is the D gene, with 7 bases matching. The sample consisted of peripheral blood. This receptor was taken from an elderly man with acute or convalescent COVID-19. The CDR3 protein sequence reads: CASSQGEAEQYF. The sequence in DNA is TGTGCCAGCAGCCAGGGGGAGGCCGAGCAGTACTTC.